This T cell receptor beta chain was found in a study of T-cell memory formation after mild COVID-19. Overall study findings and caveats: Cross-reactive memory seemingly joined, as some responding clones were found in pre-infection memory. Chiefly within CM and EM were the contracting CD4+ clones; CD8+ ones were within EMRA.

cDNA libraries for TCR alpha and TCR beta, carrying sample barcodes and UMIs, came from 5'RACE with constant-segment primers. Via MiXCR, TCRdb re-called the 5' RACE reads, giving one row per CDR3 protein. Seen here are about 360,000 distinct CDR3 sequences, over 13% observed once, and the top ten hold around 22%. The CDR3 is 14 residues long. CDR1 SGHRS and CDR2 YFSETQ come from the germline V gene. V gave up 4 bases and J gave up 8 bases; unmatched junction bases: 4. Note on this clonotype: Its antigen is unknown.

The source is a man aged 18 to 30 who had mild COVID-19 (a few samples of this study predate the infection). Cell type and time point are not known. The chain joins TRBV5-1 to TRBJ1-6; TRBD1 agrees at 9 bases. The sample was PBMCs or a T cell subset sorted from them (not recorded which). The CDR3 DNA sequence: TGCGCCAGCAGCATGGGACAGGGACATTCACCCCTCCACTTT. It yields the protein CASSMGQGHSPLHF. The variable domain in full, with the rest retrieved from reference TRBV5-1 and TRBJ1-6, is KAGVTQTPRYLIKTRGQQVTLSCSPISGHRSVSWYQQTPGQGLQFLFEYFSETQRNKGNFPGRFSGRQFSNSRSEMNVSTLELGDSALYLCASSMGQGHSPLHFGNGTRLTVT.